These 14 T cell receptor beta chains were all obtained from the same sample, sequenced in a study of T cell responses to AZD1222 COVID-19 vaccine. TCRdb's copy holds only in-frame clones and misses some; the assay was immunoSEQ multiplex PCR. The repertoire holds 150,000 to 200,000 clones, with approximately 94% as singletons. Material: peripheral blood, obtained on day 0 of AZD1222 vaccination. The source of these receptors is an adult in good health.

This rearrangement joins TRBV7-6 to TRBJ1-1; D possibly corresponds to TRBD1 (6 bases). Per germline, CDR1 SGHVS and CDR2 FNYEAQ. This CDR3 region has 17 residues. V was clipped by 0 bases and J by 2 bases, with 16 bases between them. CDR3 in DNA: TGTGCCAGCAGCTTAGCGTGGGGGACATCGGATAACACTGAAGCTTTCTTT. Translation gives CASSLAWGTSDNTEAFF.

The chain's CDR3 is CASTQPPQETQYF. In DNA, the CDR3 is TGTGCCAGCACCCAACCGCCTCAAGAGACCCAGTACTTC. The chain has TRBV6-5 and TRBJ2-5; D gene unclear. The CDR3 loop spans 13 amino acids. Trimming shortened V by 7 bases and J by 2 bases, and 11 bases separated the two germline ends. Germline V gives CDR1 MNHEY, CDR2 SVGAGI.

This chain links TRBV5-4 with TRBJ2-1; D possibly corresponds to TRBD2 (6 bases). Germline CDR1 and CDR2: SGHNT and YYREEE (reference sequence). The CDR3 sequence is 15 residues long. Trimming took 0 bases from V and 9 from J, leaving 16 bases between them. The CDR3 DNA reads TGTGCCAGCAGCTTGGGAGGGAGGAATACCGGTGAGCAGTTCTTC. Translating it yields CASSLGGRNTGEQFF.

This clone was recorded only once. The rearrangement uses TRBV6-1 and TRBJ2-7; 10 nucleotides align to TRBD2. Germline CDR1 reads MNHNS; CDR2 reads SASEGT. Trimming took 2 bases from V and 4 from J; bases not matched to a gene: 8. The CDR3 consists of 16 residues. The DNA for the CDR3 is TGTGCCAGCAGTGAATGGGCTAGCGGGAGTAGGTACGAGCAGTACTTC. This codes for CASSEWASGSRYEQYF.

V and J are TRBV30 and TRBJ1-1; D ambiguous. Trimming stripped 5 bases from V and 10 bases from J, with 11 bases between. Germline-derived CDR1 and CDR2 are GTSNPN and SVGIG (reference sequence). The CDR3 consists of 10 residues. The chain's CDR3 is CAWRSGRAFF. CDR3 nucleotides: TGTGCCTGGCGTAGCGGGAGAGCTTTCTTT.

This chain joins TRBV5-1 and TRBJ2-2, with 11 positions matching TRBD2. This CDR3 spans 17 amino acids. Germline V gene sequence: CDR1 SGHRS, CDR2 YFSETQ. After removal of 4 bases from V and 3 bases from J, the junction contained 8 bases not matched to a gene. As DNA, the CDR3 is TGCGCCAGCAGCCGCGAACTAGCGGGAGATTACACCGGGGAGCTGTTTTTT. Residues: CASSRELAGDYTGELFF.

The chain employs TRBV19 and TRBJ1-5, with D unclear. This CDR3 contains 17 residues. Trimming left V 4 bases short and J 3 bases short, with 19 bases between. Germline V gene data show CDR1 as LNHDA and CDR2 as SQIVND (reference sequence). The CDR3: CASSTAPSVGNNQPQHF. The CDR3 bases are TGTGCCAGTAGTACCGCACCGAGTGTGGGAAACAATCAGCCCCAGCATTTT. The full variable domain, its missing parts supplied by reference TRBV19 and TRBJ1-5, is DGGITQSPKYLFRKEGQNVTLSCEQNLNHDAMYWYRQDPGQGLRLIYYSQIVNDFQKGDIAEGYSVSREKKESFPLTVTSAQKNPTAFYLCASSTAPSVGNNQPQHFGDGTRLSIL.

J is TRBJ2-7 and V is TRBV27; TRBD2 matches 9 bases. Germline loops: CDR1 MNHEY, CDR2 SMNVEV (reference sequence). The CDR3 runs 15 residues. The J segment lost 0 bases and the V segment lost 5 bases, leaving 5 bases of the junction unmatched. The DNA of the CDR3 is TGTGCCAGCAGTCGACTAGCGGCAAGCTCCTACGAGCAGTACTTC. It translates to CASSRLAASSYEQYF.

V usage is TRBV27 and J usage is TRBJ2-7; TRBD1 is a possible D gene (5 bases). Germline assignment: CDR1 MNHEY and CDR2 SMNVEV (reference sequence). CDR3 length equals 13 residues. V shed 5 bases and J shed 5 bases, with 13 bases lying between them. The CDR3 region is CASSPRQFDEQYF. The CDR3 DNA sequence: TGTGCCAGCAGTCCACGACAGTTCGACGAGCAGTACTTC.

V and J are TRBV11-2 and TRBJ2-1; 9 bases align to TRBD2. Looked up from germline, CDR1 is SGHAT and CDR2 is FQNNGV. The CDR3 contains 17 residues. The V segment lost 5 bases and the J segment 6 bases; nucleotides outside the gene matches: 14. The CDR3 coding sequence is TGTGCCAGCAGCCCCCGGAGGAAGACTAGCGGCCCCAATGAGCAGTTCTTC. Encoded protein: CASSPRRKTSGPNEQFF.

The chain combines TRBV21-1 with TRBJ1-1; the table's D call, TRBD1, was not checked against the DNA. TRBV21-1 is a known pseudogene. The CDR3 totals 15 residues. The CDR3 DNA is TGTGCCAGCAGCCTCCGACAGTCGATGAACACTGAAGCTTTCTTT. Protein product: CASSLRQSMNTEAFF.

J is TRBJ2-2 and V is TRBV30; no firm D call. Per germline, CDR1 GTSNPN and CDR2 SVGIG (reference sequence). This CDR3 contains 11 residues. Between the trimmed V and J ends, which lost 7 bases and 3 bases, there was a span of 6 bases. The CDR3 DNA is TGTGCCTTCCAGGACACCGGGGAGCTGTTTTTT. Translation gives CAFQDTGELFF.

This chain uses TRBV7-2 with TRBJ1-1, with 10 bases that match TRBD1. In germline, CDR1 is SGHTA, CDR2 FQGNSA. The CDR3 contains 15 residues. V shed 8 bases, J shed 3 bases, and the junction held 9 bases outside the gene matches. The CDR3 loop is CASYWDRGPHTEAFF. The CDR3 DNA reads TGTGCCAGCTACTGGGACAGGGGACCCCACACTGAAGCTTTCTTT.

The chain employs TRBV6-5 and TRBJ1-6; D gene ambiguous. CDR3 length: 13 amino acids. CDR1 is MNHEY, CDR2 SVGAGI, per germline. The V gene lost 2 bases and the J gene lost 7 bases, with 6 bases spanning the gap. The CDR3 nucleotides read TGTGCCAGCAGTTACGCTATAAATTCACCCCTCCACTTT. It codes for CASSYAINSPLHF.